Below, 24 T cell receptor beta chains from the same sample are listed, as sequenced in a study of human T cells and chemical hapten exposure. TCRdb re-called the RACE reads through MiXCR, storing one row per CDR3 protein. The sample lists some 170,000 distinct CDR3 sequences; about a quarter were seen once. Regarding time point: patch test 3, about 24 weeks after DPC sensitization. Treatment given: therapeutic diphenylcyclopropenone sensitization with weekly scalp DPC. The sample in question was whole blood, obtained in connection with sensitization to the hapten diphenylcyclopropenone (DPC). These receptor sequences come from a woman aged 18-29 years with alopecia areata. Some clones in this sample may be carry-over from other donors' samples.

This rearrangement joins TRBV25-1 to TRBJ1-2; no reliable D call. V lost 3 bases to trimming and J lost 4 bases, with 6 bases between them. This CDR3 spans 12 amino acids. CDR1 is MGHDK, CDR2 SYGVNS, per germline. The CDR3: CASSEATYGYTF. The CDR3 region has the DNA TGTGCCAGCAGTGAGGCCACCTATGGCTACACCTTC.

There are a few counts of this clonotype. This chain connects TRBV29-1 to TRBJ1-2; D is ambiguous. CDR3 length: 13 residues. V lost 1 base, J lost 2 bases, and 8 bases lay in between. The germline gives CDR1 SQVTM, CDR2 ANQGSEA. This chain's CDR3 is CSVEVFSNYGYTF. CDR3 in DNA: TGCAGCGTTGAAGTATTTTCAAACTATGGCTACACCTTC.

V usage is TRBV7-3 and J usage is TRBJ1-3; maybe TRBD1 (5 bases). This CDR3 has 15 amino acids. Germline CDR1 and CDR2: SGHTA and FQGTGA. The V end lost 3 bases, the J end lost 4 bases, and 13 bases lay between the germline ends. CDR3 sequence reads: CASSFSGAKGNTIYF. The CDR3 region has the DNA TGTGCCAGCAGCTTTTCCGGGGCGAAGGGAAACACCATATATTTT.

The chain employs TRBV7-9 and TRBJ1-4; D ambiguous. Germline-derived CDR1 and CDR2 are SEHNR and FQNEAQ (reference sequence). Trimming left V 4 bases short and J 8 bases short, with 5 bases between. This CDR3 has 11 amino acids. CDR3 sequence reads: CASSSEEKLFF. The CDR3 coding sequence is TGTGCCAGCAGCTCTGAAGAAAAACTGTTTTTT.

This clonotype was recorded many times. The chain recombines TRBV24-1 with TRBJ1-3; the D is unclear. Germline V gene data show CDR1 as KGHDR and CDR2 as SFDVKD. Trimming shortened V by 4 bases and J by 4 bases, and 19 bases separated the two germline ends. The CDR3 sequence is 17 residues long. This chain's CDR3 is CATSDAPGSPSGNTIYF. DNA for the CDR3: TGTGCCACCAGTGACGCTCCTGGTTCACCCAGCGGAAACACCATATATTTT.

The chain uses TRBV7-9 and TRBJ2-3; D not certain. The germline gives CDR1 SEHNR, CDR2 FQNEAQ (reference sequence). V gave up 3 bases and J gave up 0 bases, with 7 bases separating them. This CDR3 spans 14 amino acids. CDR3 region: CASSLMSSTDTQYF. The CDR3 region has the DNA TGTGCCAGCAGCTTGATGTCTAGCACAGATACGCAGTATTTT.

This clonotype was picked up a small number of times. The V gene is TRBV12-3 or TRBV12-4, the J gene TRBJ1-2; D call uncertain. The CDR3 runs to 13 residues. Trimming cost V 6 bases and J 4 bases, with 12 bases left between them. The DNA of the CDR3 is TGTGCCAGCAGCCAGACAAGCTTCTATGGCTACACCTTC. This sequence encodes CASSQTSFYGYTF.

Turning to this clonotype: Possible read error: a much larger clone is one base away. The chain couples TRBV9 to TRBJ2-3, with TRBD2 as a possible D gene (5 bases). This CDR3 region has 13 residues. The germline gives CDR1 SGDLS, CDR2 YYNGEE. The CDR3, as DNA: TGTGTCAGCAGCGGCGGAGGTACAGATACGCAGTATTTT. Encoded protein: CVSSGGGTDTQYF. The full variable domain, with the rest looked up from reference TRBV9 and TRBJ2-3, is DSGVTQTPKHLITATGQRVTLRCSPRSGDLSVYWYQQSLDQGLQFLIQYYNGEERAKGNILERFSAQQFPDLHSELNLSSLELGDSALYFCVSSGGGTDTQYFGPGTRLTVL.

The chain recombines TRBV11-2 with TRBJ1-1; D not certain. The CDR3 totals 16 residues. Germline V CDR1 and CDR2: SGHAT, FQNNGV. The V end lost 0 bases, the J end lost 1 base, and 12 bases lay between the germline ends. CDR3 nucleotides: TGTGCCAGCAGCTTAGATTTTCCCTACGGGAACACTGAAGCTTTCTTT. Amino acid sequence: CASSLDFPYGNTEAFF.

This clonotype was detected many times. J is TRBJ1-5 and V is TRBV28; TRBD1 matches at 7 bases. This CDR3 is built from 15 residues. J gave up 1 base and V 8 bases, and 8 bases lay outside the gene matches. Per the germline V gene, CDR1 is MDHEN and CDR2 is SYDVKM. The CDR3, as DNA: TGTGCCAGCGGATCGACAGGGATGAGCAATCAGCCCCAGCATTTT. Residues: CASGSTGMSNQPQHF.

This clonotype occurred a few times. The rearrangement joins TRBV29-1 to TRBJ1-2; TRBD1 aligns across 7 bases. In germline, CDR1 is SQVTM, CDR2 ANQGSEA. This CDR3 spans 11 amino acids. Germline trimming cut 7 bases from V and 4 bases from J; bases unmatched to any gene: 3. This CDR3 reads CSGGDSYGYTF. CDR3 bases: TGCAGCGGGGGGGACAGCTATGGCTACACCTTC.

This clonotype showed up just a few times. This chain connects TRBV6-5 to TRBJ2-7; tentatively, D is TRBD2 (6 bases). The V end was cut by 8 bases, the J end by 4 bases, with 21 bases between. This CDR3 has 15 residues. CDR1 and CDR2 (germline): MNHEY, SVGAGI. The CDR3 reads CASGTTGEGAYEQYF. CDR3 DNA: TGTGCCAGCGGTACCACGGGGGAAGGCGCTTACGAGCAGTACTTC.

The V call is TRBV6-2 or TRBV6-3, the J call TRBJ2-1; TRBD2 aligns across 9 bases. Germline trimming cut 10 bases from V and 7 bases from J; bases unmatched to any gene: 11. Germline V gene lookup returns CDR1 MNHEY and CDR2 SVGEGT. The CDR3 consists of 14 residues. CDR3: CATYFGGGANEQFF. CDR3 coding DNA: TGTGCCACCTATTTTGGCGGGGGGGCTAATGAGCAGTTCTTC.

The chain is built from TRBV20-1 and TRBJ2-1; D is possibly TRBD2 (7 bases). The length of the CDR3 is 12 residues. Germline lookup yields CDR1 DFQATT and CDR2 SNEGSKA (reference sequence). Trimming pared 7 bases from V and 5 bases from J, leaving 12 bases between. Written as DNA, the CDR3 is TGCAGTGGGGGGGGGGGCCACAATGAGCAGTTCTTC. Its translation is CSGGGGHNEQFF.

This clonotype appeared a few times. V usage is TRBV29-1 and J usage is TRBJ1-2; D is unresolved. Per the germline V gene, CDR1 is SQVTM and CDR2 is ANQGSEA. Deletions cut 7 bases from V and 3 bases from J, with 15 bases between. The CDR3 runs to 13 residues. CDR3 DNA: TGCAGCGCCCCAACACGGGCGGACTATGGCTACACCTTC. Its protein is CSAPTRADYGYTF.

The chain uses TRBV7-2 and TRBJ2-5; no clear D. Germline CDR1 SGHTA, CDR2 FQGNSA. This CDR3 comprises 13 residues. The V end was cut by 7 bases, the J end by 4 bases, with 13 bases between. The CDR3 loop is CASTLYSRETQYF. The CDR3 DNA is TGTGCCAGCACCCTTTACTCTCGAGAGACCCAGTACTTC.

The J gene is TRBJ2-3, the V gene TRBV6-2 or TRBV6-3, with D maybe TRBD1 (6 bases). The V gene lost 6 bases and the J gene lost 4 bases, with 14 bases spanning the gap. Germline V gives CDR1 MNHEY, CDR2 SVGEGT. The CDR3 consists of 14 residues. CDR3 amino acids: CASRKQGESDTQYF. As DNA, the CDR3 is TGTGCCAGCAGGAAACAGGGAGAGTCAGATACGCAGTATTTT.

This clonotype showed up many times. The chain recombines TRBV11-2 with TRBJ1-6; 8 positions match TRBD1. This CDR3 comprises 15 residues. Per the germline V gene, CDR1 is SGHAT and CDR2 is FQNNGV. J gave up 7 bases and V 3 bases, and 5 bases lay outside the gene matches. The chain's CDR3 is CASSLTGARNSPLHF. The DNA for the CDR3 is TGTGCCAGCAGCTTGACAGGGGCGAGGAATTCACCCCTCCACTTT.

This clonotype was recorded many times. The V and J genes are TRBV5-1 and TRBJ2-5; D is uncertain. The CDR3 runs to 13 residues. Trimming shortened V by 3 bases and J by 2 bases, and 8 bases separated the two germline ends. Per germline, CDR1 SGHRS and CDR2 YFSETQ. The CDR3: CASSWIFQETQYF. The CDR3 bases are TGCGCCAGCAGCTGGATCTTTCAAGAGACCCAGTACTTC.

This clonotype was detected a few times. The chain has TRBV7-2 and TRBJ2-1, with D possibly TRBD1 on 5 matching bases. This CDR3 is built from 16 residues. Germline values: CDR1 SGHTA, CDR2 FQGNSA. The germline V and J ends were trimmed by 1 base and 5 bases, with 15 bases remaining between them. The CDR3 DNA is TGTGCCAGCAGCTTAGGTCCCTCCTTAGGGGACAATGAGCAGTTCTTC. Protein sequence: CASSLGPSLGDNEQFF.

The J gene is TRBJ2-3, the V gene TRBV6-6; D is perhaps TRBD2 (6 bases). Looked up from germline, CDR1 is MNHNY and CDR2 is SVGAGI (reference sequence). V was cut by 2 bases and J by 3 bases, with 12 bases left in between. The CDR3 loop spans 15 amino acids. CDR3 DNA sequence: TGTGCCAGCAGTTACGGAGTTCGGGAGACAGATACGCAGTATTTT. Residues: CASSYGVRETDTQYF.

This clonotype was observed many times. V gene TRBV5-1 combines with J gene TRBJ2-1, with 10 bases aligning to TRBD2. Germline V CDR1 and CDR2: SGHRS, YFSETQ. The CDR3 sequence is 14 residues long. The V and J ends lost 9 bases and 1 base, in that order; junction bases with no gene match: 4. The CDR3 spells CATTSGASYNEQFF. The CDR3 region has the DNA TGCGCCACCACTAGCGGGGCGTCCTACAATGAGCAGTTCTTC.

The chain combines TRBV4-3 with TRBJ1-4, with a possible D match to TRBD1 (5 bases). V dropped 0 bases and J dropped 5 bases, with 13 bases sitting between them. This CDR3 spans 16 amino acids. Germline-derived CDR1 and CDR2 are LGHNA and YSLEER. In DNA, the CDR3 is TGCGCCAGCAGCCAAGATCTTGGGACGGGGAATGAAAAACTGTTTTTT. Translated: CASSQDLGTGNEKLFF.

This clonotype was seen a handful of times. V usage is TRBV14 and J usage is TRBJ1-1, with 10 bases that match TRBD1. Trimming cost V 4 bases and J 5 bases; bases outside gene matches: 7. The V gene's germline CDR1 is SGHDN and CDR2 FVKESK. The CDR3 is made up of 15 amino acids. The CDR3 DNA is TGTGCCAGCAGCCTCAGAGACAGGGGGCTGACTGAAGCTTTCTTT. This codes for CASSLRDRGLTEAFF.